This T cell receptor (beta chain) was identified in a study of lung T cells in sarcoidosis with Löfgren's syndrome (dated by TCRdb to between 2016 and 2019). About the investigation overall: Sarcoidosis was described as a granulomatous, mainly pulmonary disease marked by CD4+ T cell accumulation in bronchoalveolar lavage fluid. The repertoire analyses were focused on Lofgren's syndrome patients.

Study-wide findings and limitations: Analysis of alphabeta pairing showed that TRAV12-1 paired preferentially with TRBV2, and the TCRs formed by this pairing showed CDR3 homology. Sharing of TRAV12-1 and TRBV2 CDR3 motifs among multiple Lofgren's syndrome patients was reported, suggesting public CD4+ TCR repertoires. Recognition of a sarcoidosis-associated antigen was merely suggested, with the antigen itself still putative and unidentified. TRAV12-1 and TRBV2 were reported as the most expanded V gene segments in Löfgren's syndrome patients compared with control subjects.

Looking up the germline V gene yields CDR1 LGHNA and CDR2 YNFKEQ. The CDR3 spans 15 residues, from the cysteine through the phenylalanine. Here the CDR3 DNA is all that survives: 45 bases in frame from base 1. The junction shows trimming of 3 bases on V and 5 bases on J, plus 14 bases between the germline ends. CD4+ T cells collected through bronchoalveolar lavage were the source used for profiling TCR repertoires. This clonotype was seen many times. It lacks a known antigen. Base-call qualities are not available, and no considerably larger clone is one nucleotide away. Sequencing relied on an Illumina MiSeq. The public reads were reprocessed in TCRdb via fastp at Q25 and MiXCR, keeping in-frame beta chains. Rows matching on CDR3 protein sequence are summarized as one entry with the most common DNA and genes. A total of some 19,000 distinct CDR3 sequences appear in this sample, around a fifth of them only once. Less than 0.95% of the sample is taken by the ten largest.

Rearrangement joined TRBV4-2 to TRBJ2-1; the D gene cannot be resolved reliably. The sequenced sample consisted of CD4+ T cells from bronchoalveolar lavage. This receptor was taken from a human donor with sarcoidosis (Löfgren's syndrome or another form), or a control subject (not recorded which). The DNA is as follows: TGTGCCAGCAGCCAGGGAATTAGTGAGAACAATGAGCAGTTCTTC. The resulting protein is CASSQGISENNEQFF.